What follows are 8 T cell receptor beta chains derived from one specimen sequenced in a study of vaccination and CD4 T cells after COVID-19. Researchers used the Oncomine TCR Beta short-read assay to sequence DNA from cultured CD4+ T cells. TCRdb analysed the PCR reads with MiXCR anew, one entry per CDR3 protein. This sample has over 10,000 distinct CDR3 sequences, with around 50% found just once. Documented treatment: roughly 11-day PBMC culture with coronavirus spike peptide pools or control peptides (ViraFEST assay). Their target antigens are unknown. Sequenced here: cultured CD4+ T cells from blood, sampled after SARS-CoV-2 vaccination. The origin of the receptors is a human donor with COVID-19.

The chain combines TRBV5-4 with TRBJ1-1, with unresolved D. Germline V gene lookup returns CDR1 SGHNT and CDR2 YYREEE (reference sequence). V lost 6 bases, J lost 2 bases, and 11 bases lay in between. The CDR3 contains 13 residues. In DNA, the CDR3 is TGTGCCAGCACCGTGGGAGAAAACACTGAAGCTTTCTTT. Amino acids: CASTVGENTEAFF.

In this sample, this clonotype turned up a few times. DNA for the CDR3: TGTGCCAGCAGTCCGACAGGGTTGAATCAGCCCCAGCATTTT. Its protein product is CASSPTGLNQPQHF. The chain is built from TRBV2 and TRBJ1-5; 7 bases are shared with TRBD1. The CDR3 consists of 14 residues. The ends lost 5 bases at V and 4 bases at J; junction bases unmatched: 5. CDR1 and CDR2 (germline): SNHLY, FYNNEI.

The V call is TRBV18, the J call TRBJ2-7; 13 nucleotides agree with TRBD2. After removal of 8 bases from V and 4 bases from J, the junction contained 5 bases not matched to a gene. The germline gives CDR1 KGHSH, CDR2 LQKENI. The CDR3 contains 14 residues. In DNA, the CDR3 is TGTGCCAGCACCGGGACTAGCGGGGCTTACGAGCAGTACTTC. The encoded protein is CASTGTSGAYEQYF.

V gene TRBV29-1 combines with J gene TRBJ1-2; D is perhaps TRBD1 (6 bases). The V and J ends lost 7 bases and 7 bases respectively, with 19 bases between them. The CDR3 loop spans 13 amino acids. CDR1 is SQVTM and CDR2 is ANQGSEA in the germline V gene. This CDR3 is CSADDRPKPGYTF. In DNA, the CDR3 is TGCAGCGCCGACGACAGGCCGAAGCCTGGCTACACCTTC.

This clonotype was found a few times. The gene calls are TRBV7-2 and TRBJ1-5; unclear D gene. The germline V gene has CDR1 SGHTA and CDR2 FQGNSA. CDR3 length equals 15 residues. Trimming removed 0 bases from V and 4 bases from J, with 10 bases in between. The CDR3 sequence: CASSLASQNNQPQHF. CDR3 nucleotides: TGTGCCAGCAGCTTAGCTTCGCAGAATAATCAGCCCCAGCATTTT.

This clonotype was seen a handful of times. This chain uses TRBV6-1 with TRBJ2-3; possible D gene TRBD1, 6 bases. V was pared by 8 bases and J by 0 bases, with 18 bases between. The length of the CDR3 is 16 residues. CDR1 is MNHNS and CDR2 is SASEGT in the germline V gene. The CDR3 sequence is CASPQQGARSTDTQYF. DNA of the CDR3: TGTGCCAGCCCCCAACAGGGAGCGCGAAGCACAGATACGCAGTATTTT.

The chain uses TRBV5-4 and TRBJ1-1; 11 nucleotides align to TRBD1. CDR1 is SGHNT and CDR2 is YYREEE in the germline V gene (reference sequence). This CDR3 contains 18 residues. J lost 0 bases, V lost 3 bases, and 10 bases had no gene match. The CDR3 sequence is CASSWGGQGGLMNTEAFF. CDR3 DNA sequence: TGTGCCAGCAGCTGGGGGGGACAGGGGGGTCTAATGAACACTGAAGCTTTCTTT.

The rearrangement links TRBV6-4 to TRBJ2-3; D is perhaps TRBD1 or TRBD2 (5 bases each). Germline CDR1 is MRHNA and CDR2 is SNTAGT. Trimming took 6 bases from V and 12 from J, leaving 16 bases between them. The CDR3 has 12 residues. The CDR3 DNA follows: TGTGCCAGCAGGGGGACCCACGAAGAACAGTATTTT. This encodes CASRGTHEEQYF.